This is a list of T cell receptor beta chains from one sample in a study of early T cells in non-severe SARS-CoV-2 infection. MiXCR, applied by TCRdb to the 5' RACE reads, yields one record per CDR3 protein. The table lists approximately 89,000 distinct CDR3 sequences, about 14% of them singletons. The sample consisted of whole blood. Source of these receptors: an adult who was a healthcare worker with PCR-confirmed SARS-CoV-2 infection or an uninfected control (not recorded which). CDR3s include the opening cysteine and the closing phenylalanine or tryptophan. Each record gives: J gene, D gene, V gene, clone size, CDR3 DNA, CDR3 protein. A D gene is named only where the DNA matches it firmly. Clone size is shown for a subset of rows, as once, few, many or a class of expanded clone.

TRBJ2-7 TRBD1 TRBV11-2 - TGTGCCAGCAGCTTCCTAGGACAGGGGAGGACCATATACGAGCAGTACTTC CASSFLGQGRTIYEQYF
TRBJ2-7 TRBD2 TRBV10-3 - TGTGCCATCAGTGAGTCTAGCGGGGTCCTCTCCTACGAGCAGTACTTC CAISESSGVLSYEQYF
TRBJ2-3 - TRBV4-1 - TGCGCCAGCAGCCAGACCCACCCGCGGGCAGATACGCAGTATTTT CASSQTHPRADTQYF
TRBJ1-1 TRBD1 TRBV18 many TGTGCCAGCTCGCCTAACATCCGGGACAGGGGTCGGGGCACTGAAGCTTTCTTT CASSPNIRDRGRGTEAFF
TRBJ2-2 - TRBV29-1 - TGCAGCGTTGAAAGGGGTGCCGGGGAGCTGTTTTTT CSVERGAGELFF
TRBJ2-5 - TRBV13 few TGTGCCAGCAGCTCCTCCATGTCGCGGGGGACCCAGTACTTC CASSSSMSRGTQYF
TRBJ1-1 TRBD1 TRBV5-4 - TGTGCCAGCAGGATGGGGACAGCGAACACTGAAGCTTTCTTT CASRMGTANTEAFF
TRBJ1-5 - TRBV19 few TGTGCCAGTAGTGCCGACAGGATTAATCAGCCCCAGCATTTT CASSADRINQPQHF
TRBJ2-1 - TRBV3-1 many TGTGCCAGCAGCCAAGCGGGTAGCGACAATGAGCAGTTCTTC CASSQAGSDNEQFF
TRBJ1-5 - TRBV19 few TGTGCCAGTAGTATAGATTCGACGGGCTATAGCAATCAGCCCCAGCATTTT CASSIDSTGYSNQPQHF
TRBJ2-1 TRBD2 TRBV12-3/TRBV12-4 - TGTGCCAGCAGTCAATCAAGGGGCCTAGCGGGGAACAATGAGCAGTTCTTC CASSQSRGLAGNNEQFF